Below, 5 T cell receptor beta chains from the same sample are listed, as sequenced in a study of blood T cell repertoires in COVID-19. Method: immunoSEQ multiplex PCR; TCRdb's copy keeps in-frame clones and lacks some. This table holds about 370,000 clones, roughly 92% found once. The source material was PBMCs or T cells enriched from blood (not recorded which). The receptors stem from a woman between 35 and 50 years old who had been exposed to COVID-19.

The genes are TRBV2 and TRBJ2-7, with TRBD2 matching 12 bases. Unmatched junction bases numbered 6, after V lost 6 bases and J lost 9 bases. In germline, CDR1 is SNHLY, CDR2 FYNNEI. This CDR3 comprises 13 residues. The CDR3 nucleotides read TGTGCCAGCAGGACTAGCGGGAGCAACGTGCAGTACTTC. This encodes CASRTSGSNVQYF.

In this sample, this clone turned up a few times. The CDR3 region is CAWSVGVHGYGYTF. The CDR3 region has the DNA TGTGCCTGGAGTGTCGGTGTGCACGGGTATGGCTACACCTTC. The chain is built from TRBV30 and TRBJ1-2; D not resolved. CDR3 length: 14 amino acids. CDR1 is GTSNPN and CDR2 is SVGIG in the germline V gene (reference sequence). The V end lost 0 bases, the J end lost 5 bases, and 13 bases lay between the germline ends.

This chain connects TRBV19 to TRBJ1-2; D is unresolved. Germline V gives CDR1 LNHDA, CDR2 SQIVND (reference sequence). Trimming removed 3 bases from V and 5 bases from J, with 10 bases in between. The CDR3 loop spans 13 amino acids. CDR3 in DNA: TGTGCCAGTAGTATGGGAGTCTTTTATGGCTACACCTTC. Translation gives CASSMGVFYGYTF.

The V and J genes are TRBV12-3 or TRBV12-4 and TRBJ2-7, with 7 bases aligning to TRBD1. The length of the CDR3 is 11 residues. V lost 6 bases to trimming and J lost 7 bases; unmatched junction nucleotides: 3. The CDR3: CASSPRGEQYF. The CDR3 DNA follows: TGTGCCAGCAGCCCCAGGGGGGAGCAGTACTTC.

This chain connects TRBV11-3 to TRBJ2-3; a weak D match, TRBD2 (5 bases). V gave up 2 bases and J gave up 3 bases, with 9 bases separating them. Germline V gives CDR1 SGHNT, CDR2 YENEEA. CDR3 length equals 14 residues. This chain's CDR3 is CASSLHRGTDTQYF. CDR3 DNA: TGTGCCAGCAGCTTACACCGCGGGACAGATACGCAGTATTTT.